The clone carrying this TCR beta chain occurred a few times. Its target is not known. The germline gives CDR1 KGHSH, CDR2 LQKENI. V dropped 1 base and J dropped 1 base, with 5 bases sitting between them. The CDR3 is 14 residues long. This sample was taken from a study of human T cells and chemical hapten exposure. Study-wide results and caveats: Patch test scores rose with PT1 expanded TCR counts, a positive correlation.

In TCRdb, the RACE reads were re-called with MiXCR into one record per CDR3 protein. The sample has about 120,000 distinct CDR3 sequences; about 13% are singletons. Time point described: pre-sensitization, week 0. The treatment denotes: therapeutic diphenylcyclopropenone sensitization with weekly scalp DPC. The TCR sequence derives from a woman between 18 and 30 years old with alopecia areata. Some clones in this sample may be carry-over from other donors' samples. The material was whole blood, obtained in connection with sensitization to the hapten diphenylcyclopropenone (DPC). The chain is built from TRBV18 and TRBJ1-3; D is uncertain. The CDR3 loop reads CASSPQESGNTIYF. The CDR3 coding sequence is TGTGCCAGCTCACCACAAGAATCTGGAAACACCATATATTTT.